The 15 T cell receptor beta chains in this list originate from one sample, sequenced in a study of T cells in tumors after PD-1 blockade. Here immunoSEQ multiplex PCR was the method, and the copy in TCRdb shows in-frame clones only, minus some. The sample includes around 35,000 clones, 73% of them seen just once. The sample consisted of PBMCs, taken after anti-PD-1 treatment. All receptors come from a human donor with basal cell carcinoma.

V gene TRBV24-1 combines with J gene TRBJ2-3, with 15 bases fitting TRBD2. CDR1 and CDR2 from the germline V gene are KGHDR and SFDVKD. The CDR3 is 20 residues long. Trimming removed 4 bases from V and 0 bases from J; junction bases left unmatched: 10. CDR3 amino acids: CATSEEGLAGGFLSTDTQYF. CDR3 DNA: TGTGCCACCAGTGAGGAGGGACTAGCGGGGGGCTTCCTAAGCACAGATACGCAGTATTTT.

J is TRBJ1-1 and V is TRBV28; D gene ambiguous. Deletions cut 3 bases from V and 4 bases from J, with 3 bases between. Germline CDR1 MDHEN, CDR2 SYDVKM. The CDR3 spans 11 residues. CDR3 region: CASSFFTEAFF. The CDR3 DNA follows: TGTGCCAGCAGTTTCTTCACTGAAGCTTTCTTT.

The genes are TRBV10-3 and TRBJ1-1; 7 bases agree with TRBD1. Germline V CDR1 and CDR2: ENHRY, SYGVKD. This CDR3 has 14 amino acids. After removal of 6 bases from V and 5 bases from J, the junction contained 9 bases not matched to a gene. CDR3 nucleotides: TGTGCCATCAGAGCCGGGACAGCGGGGACTGAAGCTTTCTTT. It is translated as CAIRAGTAGTEAFF.

V and J are TRBV29-1 and TRBJ2-1, with 8 bases fitting TRBD1. CDR1 SQVTM and CDR2 ANQGSEA come from the germline V gene. The CDR3 runs to 13 residues. Trimming removed 7 bases from V and 5 bases from J; junction bases left unmatched: 7. As DNA, the CDR3 is TGCAGCGGTACCGGGACAGGAAACAATGAGCAGTTCTTC. Protein: CSGTGTGNNEQFF.

The V and J genes are TRBV9 and TRBJ1-6; D is possibly TRBD1 (5 bases). Germline V gene data show CDR1 as SGDLS and CDR2 as YYNGEE. The ends were cut back, 4 bases at V and 0 bases at J, with 14 bases in the middle. The CDR3 has 17 amino acids. CDR3 loop: CASSPRGGSSYNSPLHF. The CDR3 DNA is TGTGCCAGCAGCCCACGGGGGGGGAGCTCCTATAATTCACCCCTCCACTTT. The full variable domain, in which reference TRBV9 and TRBJ1-6 provide the parts outside the CDR3, is DSGVTQTPKHLITATGQRVTLRCSPRSGDLSVYWYQQSLDQGLQFLIQYYNGEERAKGNILERFSAQQFPDLHSELNLSSLELGDSALYFCASSPRGGSSYNSPLHFGNGTRLTVT.

The chain links TRBV10-3 to TRBJ1-1, with D possibly being TRBD1 (5 bases). Between the trimmed V and J ends, which lost 4 bases and 7 bases, there was a span of 19 bases. Germline values: CDR1 ENHRY, CDR2 SYGVKD. The CDR3 length is 15 residues. The CDR3 loop is CAISGVLGPGVEAFF. CDR3 DNA: TGTGCCATCAGTGGGGTTCTAGGACCGGGGGTTGAAGCTTTCTTT.

The CDR3 here is CASRVRQGNGEQYF. CDR3 in DNA: TGTGCCAGCAGGGTGAGACAGGGGAATGGAGAGCAGTACTTC. The rearrangement uses TRBV27 and TRBJ2-7; 8 nucleotides agree with TRBD1. CDR3 length equals 14 residues. Germline CDR1 and CDR2: MNHEY and SMNVEV (reference sequence). With V trimmed by 6 bases and J by 7 bases, 11 bases remained unmatched.

The genes are TRBV2 and TRBJ2-1, with 11 bases matching TRBD2. CDR3 size: 15 residues. The germline V gene has CDR1 SNHLY and CDR2 FYNNEI. With V trimmed by 6 bases and J by 7 bases, 8 bases remained unmatched. The CDR3 sequence: CASRTGLAEWNEQFF. The CDR3 coding sequence is TGTGCCAGCAGGACGGGACTAGCGGAATGGAATGAGCAGTTCTTC.

This clone was recorded once. This rearrangement joins TRBV5-4 to TRBJ2-3; 9 nucleotides align to TRBD1. Germline V gene sequence: CDR1 SGHNT, CDR2 YYREEE (reference sequence). V trimming: 4 bases; J trimming: 0 bases; junction bases outside the gene matches: 12. This CDR3 is built from 18 residues. CDR3 nucleotide sequence: TGTGCCAGCAGCATTCCCACAGGGGGCCCCCCTAGCACAGATACGCAGTATTTT. It is translated as CASSIPTGGPPSTDTQYF. The full variable domain, rest sourced from reference TRBV5-4 and TRBJ2-3, is ETGVTQSPTHLIKTRGQQVTLRCSSQSGHNTVSWYQQALGQGPQFIFQYYREEENGRGNFPPRFSGLQFPNYSSELNVNALELDDSALYLCASSIPTGGPPSTDTQYFGPGTRLTVL.

This chain joins TRBV4-1 and TRBJ2-6; TRBD1 is a possible D gene (6 bases). CDR3 length equals 18 residues. The germline V gene has CDR1 MGHRA and CDR2 YSYEKL. The V gene lost 0 bases and the J gene lost 4 bases, with 16 bases spanning the gap. The CDR3 sequence: CASSQDRAGDAGANVLTF. DNA for the CDR3: TGCGCCAGCAGCCAAGATCGGGCAGGGGATGCCGGGGCCAACGTCCTGACTTTC.

The chain uses TRBV5-1 and TRBJ1-6; a possible D gene is TRBD1 (5 bases). Trimming shortened V by 0 bases and J by 7 bases, and 11 bases separated the two germline ends. Germline V gene lookup returns CDR1 SGHRS and CDR2 YFSETQ. The CDR3 is 15 residues long. Written as DNA, the CDR3 is TGCGCCAGCAGCTTGGACCCAGGGACGAATTCACCCCTCCACTTT. It codes for CASSLDPGTNSPLHF.

The chain is built from TRBV7-8 and TRBJ2-1, with a weak D call TRBD2 (5 bases). Germline V gives CDR1 SGHVS, CDR2 FQNEAQ. Trimming shortened V by 2 bases and J by 6 bases, and 11 bases separated the two germline ends. The CDR3 is 14 residues long. CDR3 region: CASSLWRSGNEQFF. The CDR3 DNA follows: TGTGCCAGCAGCTTATGGCGCAGCGGCAATGAGCAGTTCTTC.

Notes on this clone: The sample carries other DNA sequences with the same CDR3. The rearrangement joins TRBV7-4 to TRBJ2-1; 12 bases align to TRBD2. The CDR3 loop spans 17 amino acids. Germline CDR1 reads SGHVT; CDR2 reads SQSDAQ. V was clipped by 1 base and J by 6 bases; unmatched bases: 7. CDR3 sequence: CASSLGLAGGRRNEQFF. CDR3 DNA: TGTGCCAGCAGCTTAGGTCTAGCGGGGGGGCGACGCAATGAGCAGTTCTTC.

The chain recombines TRBV6-1 with TRBJ2-7; 11 bases line up with TRBD2. V lost 4 bases, J lost 2 bases, and 16 bases stayed unmatched. The CDR3 has 19 residues. Germline V CDR1 and CDR2: MNHNS, SASEGT. The CDR3 protein is CASSVYGSGGVGATYEQYF. The CDR3 DNA reads TGTGCCAGCAGTGTATATGGTAGCGGGGGGGTAGGAGCCACCTACGAGCAGTACTTC.

The genes are TRBV27 and TRBJ2-2, with 10 bases lining up with TRBD2. This CDR3 spans 13 amino acids. J lost 5 bases, V lost 6 bases, and 0 bases had no gene match. CDR1 is MNHEY and CDR2 is SMNVEV in the germline V gene (reference sequence). The CDR3 is CASRLAGTGELFF. The DNA of the CDR3 is TGTGCCAGCAGACTAGCGGGGACCGGGGAGCTGTTTTTT.